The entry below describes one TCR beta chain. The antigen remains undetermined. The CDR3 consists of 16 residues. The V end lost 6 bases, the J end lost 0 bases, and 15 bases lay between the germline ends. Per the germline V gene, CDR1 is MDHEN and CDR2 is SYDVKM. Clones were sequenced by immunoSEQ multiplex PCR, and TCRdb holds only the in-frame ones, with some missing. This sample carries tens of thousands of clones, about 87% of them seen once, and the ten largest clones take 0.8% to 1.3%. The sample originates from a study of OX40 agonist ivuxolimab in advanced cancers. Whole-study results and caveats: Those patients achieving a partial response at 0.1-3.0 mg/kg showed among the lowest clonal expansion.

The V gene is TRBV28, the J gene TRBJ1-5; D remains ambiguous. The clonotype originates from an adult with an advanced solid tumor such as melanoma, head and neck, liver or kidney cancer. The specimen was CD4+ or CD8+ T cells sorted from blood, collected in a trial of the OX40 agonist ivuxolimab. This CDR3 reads CASRKTRFNSNQPQHF. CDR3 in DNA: TGTGCCAGCAGAAAAACCCGATTTAATAGCAATCAGCCCCAGCATTTT.